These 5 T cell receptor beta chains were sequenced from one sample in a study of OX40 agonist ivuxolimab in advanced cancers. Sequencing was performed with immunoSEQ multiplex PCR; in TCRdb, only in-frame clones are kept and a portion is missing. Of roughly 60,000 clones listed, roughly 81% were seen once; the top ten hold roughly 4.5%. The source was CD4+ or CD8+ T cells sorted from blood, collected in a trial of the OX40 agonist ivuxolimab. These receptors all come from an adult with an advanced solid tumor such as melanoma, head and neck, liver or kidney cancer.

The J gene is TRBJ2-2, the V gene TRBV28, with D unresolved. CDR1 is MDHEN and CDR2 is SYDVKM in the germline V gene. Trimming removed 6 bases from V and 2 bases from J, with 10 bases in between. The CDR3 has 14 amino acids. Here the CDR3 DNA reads TGTGCCAGCAGCCTCGTACTTAACACCGGGGAGCTGTTTTTT. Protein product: CASSLVLNTGELFF.

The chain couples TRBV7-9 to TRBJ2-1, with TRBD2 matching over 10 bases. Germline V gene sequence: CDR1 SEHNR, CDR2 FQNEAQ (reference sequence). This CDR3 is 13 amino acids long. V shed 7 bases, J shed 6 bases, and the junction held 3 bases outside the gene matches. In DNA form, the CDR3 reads TGTGCCAGCAAACTAGCGGGGACCAATGAGCAGTTCTTC. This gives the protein CASKLAGTNEQFF. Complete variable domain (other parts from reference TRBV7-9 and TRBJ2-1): DTGVSQNPRHKITKRGQNVTFRCDPISEHNRLYWYRQTLGQGPEFLTYFQNEAQLEKSRLLSDRFSAERPKGSFSTLEIQRTEQGDSAMYLCASKLAGTNEQFFGPGTRLTVL.

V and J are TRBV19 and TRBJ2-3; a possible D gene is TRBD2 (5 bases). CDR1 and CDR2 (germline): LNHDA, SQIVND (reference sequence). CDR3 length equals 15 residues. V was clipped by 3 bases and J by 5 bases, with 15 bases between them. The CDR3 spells CASSIAGSSGDTQYF. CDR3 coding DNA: TGTGCCAGTAGTATCGCGGGCTCCTCCGGAGATACGCAGTATTTT.

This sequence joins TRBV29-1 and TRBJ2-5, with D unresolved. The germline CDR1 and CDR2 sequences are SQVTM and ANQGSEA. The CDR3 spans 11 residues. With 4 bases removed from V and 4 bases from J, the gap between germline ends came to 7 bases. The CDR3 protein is CSVVRRETQYF. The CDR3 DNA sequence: TGCAGCGTTGTACGCCGAGAGACCCAGTACTTC.

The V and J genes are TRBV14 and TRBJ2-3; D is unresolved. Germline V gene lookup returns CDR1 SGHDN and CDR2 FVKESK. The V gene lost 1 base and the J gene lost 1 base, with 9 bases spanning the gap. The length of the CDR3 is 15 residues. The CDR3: CASSQGLLRTDTQYF. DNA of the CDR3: TGTGCCAGCAGCCAAGGGTTACTACGCACAGATACGCAGTATTTT.